The clone carrying this TCR beta chain was seen ten or more times. The antigen is unknown. This sample was included in a study of T cells in Graves' hyperthyroidism and ophthalmopathy. Study in general: Specimen type is peripheral blood, collected at initial diagnosis prior to any treatment. Notes on the study in general: Also found in blood were most expanded thyroid clonotypes above 0.001.

Researchers took RNA transcripts and amplified the TCR beta CDR3 regions from them. First-round RT-PCR of the TCR CDR3 relied on the HTBI primer set. One entry per CDR3 protein, called by TCRdb with MiXCR from the multiplex PCR reads. Counted here are about 520,000 distinct CDR3 sequences, approximately 25% occurring once; the ten biggest clones make up around 11%. CDR3 size: 15 residues. Trimming pared 4 bases from V and 2 bases from J, leaving 12 bases between. CDR1 is MNHNS and CDR2 is SASEGT in the germline V gene. This receptor was taken from a woman younger than 45 with Graves' ophthalmopathy. The chain has TRBV6-1 and TRBJ1-5; D unresolved. Sequenced sample: blood. The CDR3 loop is CASSVLYRGNQPQHF. In DNA form, the CDR3 reads TGTGCCAGCAGTGTCCTCTACCGCGGCAATCAGCCCCAGCATTTT.